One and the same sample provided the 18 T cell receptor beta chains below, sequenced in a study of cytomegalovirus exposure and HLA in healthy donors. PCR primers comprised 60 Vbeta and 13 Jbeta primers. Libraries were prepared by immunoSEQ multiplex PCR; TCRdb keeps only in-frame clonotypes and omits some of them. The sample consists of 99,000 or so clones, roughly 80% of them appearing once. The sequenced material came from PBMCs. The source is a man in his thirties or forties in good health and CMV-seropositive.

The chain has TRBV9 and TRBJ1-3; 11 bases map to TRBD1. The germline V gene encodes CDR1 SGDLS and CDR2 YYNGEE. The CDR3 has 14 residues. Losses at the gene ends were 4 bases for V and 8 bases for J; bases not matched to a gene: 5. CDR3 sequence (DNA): TGTGCCAGCAGCCCATCGGGACAGGGGGACACCATATATTTT. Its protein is CASSPSGQGDTIYF.

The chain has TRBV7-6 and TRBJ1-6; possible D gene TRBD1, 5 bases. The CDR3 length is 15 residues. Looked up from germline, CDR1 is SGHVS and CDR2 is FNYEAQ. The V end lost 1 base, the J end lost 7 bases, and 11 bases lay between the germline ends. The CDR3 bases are TGTGCCAGCAGCTTAGAACAGGCTGCAAATTCACCCCTCCACTTT. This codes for CASSLEQAANSPLHF.

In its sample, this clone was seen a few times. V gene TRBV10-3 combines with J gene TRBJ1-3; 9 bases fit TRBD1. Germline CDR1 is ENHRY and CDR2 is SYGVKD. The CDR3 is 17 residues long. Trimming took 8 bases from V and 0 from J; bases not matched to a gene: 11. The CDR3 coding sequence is TGTGCCATCGGACTCTACAGGGGGCCCTTCTCTGGAAACACCATATATTTT. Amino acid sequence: CAIGLYRGPFSGNTIYF.

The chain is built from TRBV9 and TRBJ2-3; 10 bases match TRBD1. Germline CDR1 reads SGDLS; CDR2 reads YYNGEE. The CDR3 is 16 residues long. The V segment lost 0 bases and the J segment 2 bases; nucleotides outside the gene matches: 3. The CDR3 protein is CASSVAGTGVTDTQYF. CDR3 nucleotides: TGTGCCAGCAGCGTAGCGGGGACAGGGGTCACAGATACGCAGTATTTT.

The CDR3 coding sequence is TGTGCCAGCAGCTCCGAGGGCCACAGGGACGAGCAGTACTTC. Translated: CASSSEGHRDEQYF. The chain joins TRBV7-6 to TRBJ2-7; TRBD1 is a possible D gene (6 bases). The CDR3 runs to 14 residues. The germline V gene has CDR1 SGHVS and CDR2 FNYEAQ. The V end lost 4 bases, the J end lost 5 bases, and 15 bases lay between the germline ends. The whole variable domain, remainder taken from reference TRBV7-6 and TRBJ2-7, is GAGVSQSPRYKVTKRGQDVALRCDPISGHVSLYWYRQALGQGPEFLTYFNYEAQQDKSGLPNDRFSAERPEGSISTLTIQRTEQRDSAMYRCASSSEGHRDEQYFGPGTRLTVT.

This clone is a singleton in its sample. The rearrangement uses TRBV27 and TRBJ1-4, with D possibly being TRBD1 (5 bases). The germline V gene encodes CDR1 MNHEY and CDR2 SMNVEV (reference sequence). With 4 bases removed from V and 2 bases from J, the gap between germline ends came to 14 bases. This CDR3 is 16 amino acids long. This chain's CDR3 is CASSYGVGGTNEKLFF. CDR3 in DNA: TGTGCCAGCAGTTACGGGGTCGGGGGGACTAATGAAAAACTGTTTTTT.

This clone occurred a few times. The CDR3 protein is CASSAYREVRDNEQFF. The CDR3 DNA follows: TGTGCCAGCAGTGCGTACAGGGAAGTAAGGGACAATGAGCAGTTCTTC. This sequence joins TRBV6-1 and TRBJ2-1, with D possibly TRBD1 on 6 matching bases. The CDR3 is 16 residues long. Germline V CDR1 and CDR2: MNHNS, SASEGT. Trimming left V 4 bases short and J 5 bases short, with 18 bases between.

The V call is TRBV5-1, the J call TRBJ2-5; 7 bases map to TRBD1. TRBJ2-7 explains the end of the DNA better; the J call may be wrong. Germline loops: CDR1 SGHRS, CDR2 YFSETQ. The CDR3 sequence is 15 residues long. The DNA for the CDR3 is TGCGCCAGCAGCACGTCGACAGGGCTTACCTACGAGCAGTACTTC. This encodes CASSTSTGLTYEQYF.

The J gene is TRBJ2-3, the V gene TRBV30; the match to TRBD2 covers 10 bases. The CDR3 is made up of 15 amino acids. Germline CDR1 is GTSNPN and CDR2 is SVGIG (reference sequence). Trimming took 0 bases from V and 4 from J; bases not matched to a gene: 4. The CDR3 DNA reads TGTGCCTGGAGTGTAAGGCTAGCGGGGGCAGATACGCAGTATTTT. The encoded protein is CAWSVRLAGADTQYF.

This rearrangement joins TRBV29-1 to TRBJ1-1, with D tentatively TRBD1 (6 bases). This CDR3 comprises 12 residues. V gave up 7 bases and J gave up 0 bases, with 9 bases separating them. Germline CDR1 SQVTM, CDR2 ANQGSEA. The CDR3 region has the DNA TGCAGCGCGGGACACCTGAACACTGAAGCTTTCTTT. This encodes CSAGHLNTEAFF.

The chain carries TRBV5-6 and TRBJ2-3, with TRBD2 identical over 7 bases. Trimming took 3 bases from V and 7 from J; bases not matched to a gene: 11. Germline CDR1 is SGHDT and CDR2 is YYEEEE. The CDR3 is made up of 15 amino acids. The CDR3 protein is CASSSGRQSGNTQYF. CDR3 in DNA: TGTGCCAGCAGCTCCGGGAGGCAGTCGGGCAATACGCAGTATTTT.

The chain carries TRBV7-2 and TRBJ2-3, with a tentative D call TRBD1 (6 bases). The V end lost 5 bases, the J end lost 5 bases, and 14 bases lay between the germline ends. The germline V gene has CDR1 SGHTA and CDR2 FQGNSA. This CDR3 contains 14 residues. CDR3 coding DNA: TGTGCCAGCAGCGAACAGGGTGTGGGAGATACGCAGTATTTT. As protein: CASSEQGVGDTQYF.

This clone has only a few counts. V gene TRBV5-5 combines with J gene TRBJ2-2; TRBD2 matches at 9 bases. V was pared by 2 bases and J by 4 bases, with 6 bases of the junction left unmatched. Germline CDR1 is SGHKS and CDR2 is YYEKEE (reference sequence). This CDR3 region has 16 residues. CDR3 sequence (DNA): TGTGCCAGCAGCTTAGGGCTAGCGGGGTCCACCGGGGAGCTGTTTTTT. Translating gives CASSLGLAGSTGELFF. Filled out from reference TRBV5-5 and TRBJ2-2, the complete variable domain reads DAGVTQSPTHLIKTRGQQVTLRCSPISGHKSVSWYQQVLGQGPQFIFQYYEKEERGRGNFPDRFSARQFPNYSSELNVNALLLGDSALYLCASSLGLAGSTGELFFGEGSRLTVL.

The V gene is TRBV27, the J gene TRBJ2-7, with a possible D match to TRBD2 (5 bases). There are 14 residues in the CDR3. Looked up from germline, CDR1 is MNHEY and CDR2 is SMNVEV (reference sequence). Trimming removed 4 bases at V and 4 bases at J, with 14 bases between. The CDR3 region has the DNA TGTGCCAGCAGTTCCACTGGCCGGGGATACGAGCAGTACTTC. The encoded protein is CASSSTGRGYEQYF.

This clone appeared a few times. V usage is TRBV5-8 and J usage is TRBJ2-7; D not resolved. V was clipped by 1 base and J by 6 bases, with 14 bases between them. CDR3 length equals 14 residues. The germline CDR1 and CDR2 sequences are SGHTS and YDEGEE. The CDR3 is CASSLNRALGEQYF. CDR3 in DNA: TGTGCCAGCAGCTTGAACCGTGCCCTCGGCGAGCAGTACTTC. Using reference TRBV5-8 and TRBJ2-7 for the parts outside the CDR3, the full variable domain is EAGVTQSPTHLIKTRGQQATLRCSPISGHTSVYWYQQALGLGLQFLLWYDEGEERNRGNFPPRFSGRQFPNYSSELNVNALELEDSALYLCASSLNRALGEQYFGPGTRLTVT.

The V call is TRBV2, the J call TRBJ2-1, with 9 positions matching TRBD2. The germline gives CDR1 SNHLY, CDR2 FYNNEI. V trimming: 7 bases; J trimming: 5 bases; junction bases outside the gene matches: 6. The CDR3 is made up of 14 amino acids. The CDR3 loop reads CASIRLAVNNEQFF. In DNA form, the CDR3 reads TGTGCCAGCATCAGACTAGCGGTAAACAATGAGCAGTTCTTC.

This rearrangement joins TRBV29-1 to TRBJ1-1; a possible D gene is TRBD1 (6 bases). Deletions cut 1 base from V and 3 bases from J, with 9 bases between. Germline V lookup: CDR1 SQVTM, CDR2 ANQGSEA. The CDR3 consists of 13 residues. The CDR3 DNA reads TGCAGCGTTGAAGGGCAGGGGTACACTGAAGCTTTCTTT. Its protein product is CSVEGQGYTEAFF.

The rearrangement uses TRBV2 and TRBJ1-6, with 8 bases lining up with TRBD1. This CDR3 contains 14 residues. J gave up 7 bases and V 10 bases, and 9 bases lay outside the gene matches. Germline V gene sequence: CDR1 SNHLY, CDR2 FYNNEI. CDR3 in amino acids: CATQGQANNSPLHF. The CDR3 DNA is TGTGCCACCCAGGGACAGGCCAACAATTCACCCCTCCACTTT.